A selection of T cell receptor beta chains follows, all from one sample in a study of control samples from healthy donors and cancer patients. Libraries were prepared by immunoSEQ multiplex PCR; TCRdb keeps only in-frame clonotypes and omits some of them. The top ten clones hold 7.6% of a sample with some 77,000 clones, roughly nine tenths of them seen once. Sequencing was done on a sample of blood. The receptors shown here come from a woman aged 60-75 years in good health. Both conserved end residues are trimmed from each CDR3. Clone size is not always given. Where it is, it says once, few, many or a class for expanded clones.

abundance | j_gene | v_gene | CDR3aa
. | TRBJ1-6 | TRBV7-9 | ASSLDSSYNSPLH
. | TRBJ1-3 | TRBV5-4 | ATARVGNTGNTIY
. | TRBJ2-7 | TRBV7-2 | ASSVWGTSYEQY
. | TRBJ1-2 | TRBV7-9 | ASSHPGIQIYGYT
. | TRBJ1-2 | TRBV19 | ASSSSGWDYGYT
once | TRBJ2-3 | TRBV9 | ASSVVGRVTDTQY
. | TRBJ1-4 | TRBV27 | ASSFRGATNEKLF
. | TRBJ2-1 | TRBV18 | ASSPYGEAYNEQF
. | TRBJ2-6 | TRBV7-9 | ASSLLEWGSSGANVLT
. | TRBJ2-1 | TRBV7-8 | ASSLGLAGGPADHEQF
. | TRBJ2-5 | TRBV6-5 | ASTGSPGETQY
. | TRBJ2-2 | TRBV19 | ASSPLRGRDRTGELF
. | TRBJ1-1 | TRBV3-1/TRBV3-2 | ASSQDGTVLTEAF
. | TRBJ1-4 | TRBV3-1/TRBV3-2 | ASSPRRGPTNNEKLF
. | TRBJ1-5 | TRBV9 | ASSEGGYSNQPQH
. | TRBJ2-5 | TRBV5-1 | ASSPGTLNQETQY
. | TRBJ1-2 | TRBV24-1 | ATSDRLGGGYT